The 8 T cell receptor beta chains reported below all come from one sample, sequenced in a study of STAT5B mutations in CD4+ large granular lymphocyte leukemia. Here immunoSEQ multiplex PCR was the method, and the copy in TCRdb shows in-frame clones only, minus some. The sample contains approximately 40,000 clones, roughly 83% of which appear only once. The source material was CD4+ T cells from blood buffy coats. The receptors originated from a human donor in good health.

The genes are TRBV27 and TRBJ1-4, with 7 bases fitting TRBD1. CDR1 is MNHEY, CDR2 SMNVEV, per germline (reference sequence). The CDR3 consists of 20 residues. The V gene end was trimmed by 6 bases and the J gene end by 7 bases; junction bases not matched to a gene: 26. This chain's CDR3 is CASRPVRGGEGAHGGEKLFF. The CDR3 coding sequence is TGTGCCAGCAGGCCGGTCAGAGGGGGCGAAGGAGCCCACGGAGGTGAAAAACTGTTTTTT.

The chain links TRBV7-8 to TRBJ1-2; 8 nucleotides agree with TRBD1. Germline-derived CDR1 and CDR2 are SGHVS and FQNEAQ. The J segment lost 7 bases and the V segment lost 0 bases, leaving 7 bases of the junction unmatched. The CDR3 is 15 amino acids. In DNA form, the CDR3 reads TGTGCCAGCAGCTTAGCTAACAGGGGGGGTAGTGGCTACACCTTC. Its translation: CASSLANRGGSGYTF.

The chain uses TRBV5-4 and TRBJ1-1; a possible D gene is TRBD1 (6 bases). CDR1 SGHNT and CDR2 YYREEE come from the germline V gene (reference sequence). This CDR3 is 17 amino acids long. V lost 3 bases and J 2 bases, leaving 20 bases between the germline ends. CDR3 residues: CASSSRDTWQGNTEAFF. The CDR3 DNA follows: TGTGCCAGCAGCTCAAGGGACACGTGGCAGGGTAACACTGAAGCTTTCTTT.

The rearrangement uses TRBV11-1 and TRBJ1-1; 7 positions agree with TRBD1. In germline, CDR1 is SGHAT, CDR2 FQDESV (reference sequence). Germline trimming cut 4 bases from V and 4 bases from J; bases unmatched to any gene: 9. The CDR3 sequence is 15 residues long. The CDR3 here is CASSSTGRMGTEAFF. CDR3 DNA sequence: TGTGCCAGCAGCTCGACAGGGAGGATGGGCACTGAAGCTTTCTTT.

V and J are TRBV9 and TRBJ1-3, with 8 bases lining up with TRBD1. The CDR3 runs to 16 residues. Germline values: CDR1 SGDLS, CDR2 YYNGEE. V lost 2 bases, J lost 4 bases, and 8 bases stayed unmatched. The CDR3 DNA sequence: TGTGCCAGCAGCGTCCAGACAGGGGAGGCCGGAAACACCATATATTTT. Encoded protein: CASSVQTGEAGNTIYF.

This clone was detected once. The CDR3 region has the DNA TGTGCCAGCCGGGGCACAACCGGGAAAGTTTACAATGAGCAGTTCTTC. Translated: CASRGTTGKVYNEQFF. The rearrangement uses TRBV27 and TRBJ2-1; either TRBD1 or TRBD2 may supply D (5 bases each). Germline V gives CDR1 MNHEY, CDR2 SMNVEV (reference sequence). The CDR3 runs to 16 residues. The V gene lost 8 bases and the J gene lost 4 bases, with 21 bases spanning the gap.

The chain carries TRBV30 and TRBJ1-3, with 12 bases that match TRBD1. V lost 5 bases and J lost 3; bases outside the gene matches: 11. CDR3 length: 17 residues. Germline V lookup: CDR1 GTSNPN, CDR2 SVGIG (reference sequence). The CDR3 DNA follows: TGTGCCTGGGCACAAGGGACAGGGGGCGTTGGTGGAAACACCATATATTTT. Translating gives CAWAQGTGGVGGNTIYF.

The chain recombines TRBV6-5 with TRBJ2-7; the D is unclear. The length of the CDR3 is 12 residues. Germline V CDR1 and CDR2: MNHEY, SVGAGI. Between the trimmed V and J ends, which lost 5 bases and 3 bases, there was a span of 8 bases. The CDR3 DNA reads TGTGCCAGCAGTGCAGACGGCTACGAGCAGTACTTC. Encoded protein: CASSADGYEQYF.